The entry below describes one T cell receptor (beta chain). Clones were read by immunoSEQ multiplex PCR, and TCRdb kept only the in-frame ones, dropping some. The table shows 80,000 to 95,000 clones, with under 90% occurring only once. This specimen comes from a study of OX40 agonist ivuxolimab in advanced cancers. The CDR3 runs 14 residues. The ends were cut back, 1 base at V and 4 bases at J, with 10 bases in the middle. Germline CDR1 is SEHNR and CDR2 is FQNEAQ (reference sequence). Here the sequenced sample was CD4+ or CD8+ T cells sorted from blood, taken in a trial of the OX40 agonist ivuxolimab. This chain links TRBV7-9 with TRBJ2-5; D remains unclear. The sequence was obtained from an adult with an advanced solid tumor such as melanoma, head and neck, liver or kidney cancer. The CDR3 DNA follows: TGTGCCAGCAGCTTAGAGGGTTTGGGAGAGACCCAGTACTTC. Protein: CASSLEGLGETQYF.